Each of the 7 T cell receptor beta chains below was sequenced from the same sample in a study of neurological immune-mediated disorders. MiXCR, applied by TCRdb to the 5' RACE reads, yields one record per CDR3 protein. The sample holds some 14,000 distinct CDR3 sequences, 10% seen once. The source material was PBMCs. The origin of the receptors is a woman in her forties in good health.

This clonotype was counted at least ten times. The CDR3 DNA is TGCGCCAGCAGCCTCCGGACAGCCTCAAACTCTGGAAACACCATATATTTT. Protein: CASSLRTASNSGNTIYF. The chain carries TRBV4-1 and TRBJ1-3; D possibly corresponds to TRBD1 (6 bases). V lost 4 bases and J 0 bases, leaving 16 bases between the germline ends. Per the germline V gene, CDR1 is MGHRA and CDR2 is YSYEKL. This CDR3 has 17 residues.

This clonotype was picked up many times. The V call is TRBV10-3, the J call TRBJ2-7, with D maybe TRBD1 (6 bases). The germline V gene encodes CDR1 ENHRY and CDR2 SYGVKD. This CDR3 is 14 amino acids long. The V end was cut by 0 bases, the J end by 7 bases, with 13 bases between. CDR3 bases: TGTGCCATCAGTGAGTCGAACAGGGTTGAAGAGCAGTACTTC. Translating gives CAISESNRVEEQYF.

This clonotype was recorded at least ten times. This chain uses TRBV12-3 or TRBV12-4 with TRBJ1-4, with D perhaps matching TRBD1 (5 bases). The CDR3 contains 15 residues. The V end was cut by 1 base, the J end by 10 bases, with 16 bases between. CDR3 protein: CASSLDGTRVGKLFF. CDR3 coding DNA: TGTGCCAGCAGTTTAGATGGGACTAGAGTCGGAAAACTGTTTTTT.

This clonotype has ten or more counts. The V gene is TRBV7-2, the J gene TRBJ2-7, with D maybe TRBD2 (6 bases). This CDR3 is 13 amino acids long. Trimming removed 8 bases at V and 4 bases at J, with 15 bases between. Germline CDR1 SGHTA, CDR2 FQGNSA. CDR3 residues: CASSRTTLYEQYF. The DNA for the CDR3 is TGTGCCAGCTCAAGGACTACTTTATACGAGCAGTACTTC.

This clonotype came up many times. The J gene is TRBJ2-7, the V gene TRBV24-1; D gene unclear. Germline CDR1 reads KGHDR; CDR2 reads SFDVKD. The V end lost 0 bases, the J end lost 3 bases, and 17 bases lay between the germline ends. This CDR3 is built from 17 residues. The CDR3 region is CATSDLPLILGYYEQYF. DNA of the CDR3: TGTGCCACCAGTGATTTGCCCCTCATTCTCGGCTACTACGAGCAGTACTTC.

The chain joins TRBV6-5 to TRBJ2-1, with TRBD2 matching 11 bases. Looked up from germline, CDR1 is MNHEY and CDR2 is SVGAGI. This CDR3 region has 15 residues. V lost 5 bases, J lost 8 bases, and 8 bases stayed unmatched. This CDR3 reads CASSELAGGLDEQFF. The CDR3 DNA sequence: TGTGCCAGCAGTGAGCTAGCGGGGGGTTTGGATGAGCAGTTCTTC.

This clonotype was counted many times. The V and J genes are TRBV20-1 and TRBJ2-7, with D perhaps matching TRBD1 or TRBD2 (5 bases each). Germline V gene data show CDR1 as DFQATT and CDR2 as SNEGSKA (reference sequence). Trimming took off 5 bases at V and 0 bases at J, with 20 bases between the two ends. The CDR3 spans 16 residues. CDR3 in amino acids: CSAHLLGTQSSYEQYF. In nucleotides, the CDR3 is TGCAGTGCTCACCTTTTGGGGACGCAGAGCTCCTACGAGCAGTACTTC.